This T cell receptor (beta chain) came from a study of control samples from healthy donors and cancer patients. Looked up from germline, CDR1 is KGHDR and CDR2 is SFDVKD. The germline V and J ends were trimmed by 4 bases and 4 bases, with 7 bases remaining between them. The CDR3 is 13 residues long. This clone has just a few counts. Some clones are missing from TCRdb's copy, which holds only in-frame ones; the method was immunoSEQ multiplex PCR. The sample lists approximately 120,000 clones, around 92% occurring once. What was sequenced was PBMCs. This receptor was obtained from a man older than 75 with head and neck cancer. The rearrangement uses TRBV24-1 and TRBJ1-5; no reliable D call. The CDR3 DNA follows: TGTGCCACCAGTGAGGACGGGAATCAGCCCCAGCATTTT. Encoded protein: CATSEDGNQPQHF.